The 20 T cell receptor beta chains reported below all come from one sample, sequenced in a study of cytomegalovirus exposure and HLA in healthy donors. The PCR used 60 Vbeta and 13 Jbeta primers. The repertoire was sequenced with immunoSEQ multiplex PCR; TCRdb's copy has only in-frame clones and lacks some. The sample records some 200,000 clones, approximately 70% being singletons. What was sequenced was PBMCs. The origin of the receptors is a man aged 35 to 55 in good health and CMV-seropositive.

V and J are TRBV5-6 and TRBJ1-2, with TRBD1 identical over 8 bases. There are 15 residues in the CDR3. Germline CDR1 reads SGHDT; CDR2 reads YYEEEE. The V and J ends lost 3 bases and 0 bases, in that order; junction bases with no gene match: 4. The CDR3 DNA follows: TGTGCCAGCAGCTGGGGACAGGTTCCTAACTATGGCTACACCTTC. Residues: CASSWGQVPNYGYTF.

This clone was counted a single time. J is TRBJ2-5 and V is TRBV2; 8 bases match TRBD2. The V gene end was trimmed by 7 bases and the J gene end by 3 bases; junction bases not matched to a gene: 4. The length of the CDR3 is 13 residues. Germline V gives CDR1 SNHLY, CDR2 FYNNEI. CDR3 in amino acids: CASTRGGKETQYF. The CDR3, as DNA: TGTGCCAGCACCCGGGGGGGCAAAGAGACCCAGTACTTC.

The J gene is TRBJ2-7, the V gene TRBV11-3; TRBD2 matches 9 bases. The CDR3 has 15 amino acids. The trim removed 1 base at V and 4 bases at J, leaving 5 bases unmatched. Germline lookup yields CDR1 SGHNT and CDR2 YENEEA. CDR3 DNA: TGTGCCAGCAGCTTAGCGGGACTAGCAGGATACGAGCAGTACTTC. Translated: CASSLAGLAGYEQYF.

Concerning this clone: At the DNA level, this CDR3 is encoded by other sequences in the same sample as well. This chain links TRBV27 with TRBJ2-7; D is possibly TRBD2 (6 bases). The V gene lost 5 bases and the J gene lost 0 bases, with 11 bases spanning the gap. This CDR3 spans 14 amino acids. Looked up from germline, CDR1 is MNHEY and CDR2 is SMNVEV (reference sequence). CDR3 in amino acids: CASSLTGSSYEQYF. In nucleotides, the CDR3 is TGTGCCAGCAGTCTAACCGGGAGCTCCTACGAGCAGTACTTC.

This chain links TRBV19 with TRBJ2-5; D unresolved. V was shortened by 4 bases and J by 7 bases, with 13 bases between the two germline ends. The CDR3 is 13 amino acids. Germline-derived CDR1 and CDR2 are LNHDA and SQIVND (reference sequence). In DNA form, the CDR3 reads TGTGCCAGTAGTAGGATTGGATCGGGGACCCAGTACTTC. Translation: CASSRIGSGTQYF.

The rearrangement links TRBV12-5 to TRBJ1-1, with TRBD1 as a possible D gene (6 bases). The CDR3 spans 15 residues. Germline V gene sequence: CDR1 LGHNT, CDR2 FRNRAP. V lost 4 bases and J lost 8, with 20 bases in between. CDR3 bases: TGTGCTAGTGGTTGGGCCGTGGGGGGGGCCTGCGAAGCTTTCTTT. Amino acid sequence: CASGWAVGGACEAFF. Combining the CDR3 with reference TRBV12-5 and TRBJ1-1 gives the whole variable domain DARVTQTPRHKVTEMGQEVTMRCQPILGHNTVFWYRQTMMQGLELLAYFRNRAPLDDSGMPKDRFSAEMPDATLATLKIQPSEPRDSAVYFCASGWAVGGACEAFFGQGTRLTVV.

The chain employs TRBV7-2 and TRBJ2-3; 13 nucleotides align to TRBD2. The CDR3 runs to 17 residues. Trimming cost V 5 bases and J 2 bases; bases outside gene matches: 7. The germline V gene has CDR1 SGHTA and CDR2 FQGNSA. Here the CDR3 DNA reads TGTGCCAGCAGCCGAGGACTAGCGGGGGCCCTCACAGATACGCAGTATTTT. It specifies CASSRGLAGALTDTQYF.

On this clone: One end of the junction is discordant with germline, which a read error may explain. V and J are TRBV7-9 and TRBJ2-2; 9 nucleotides align to TRBD1. The germline V gene encodes CDR1 SEHNR and CDR2 FQNEAQ (reference sequence). CDR3 length: 16 amino acids. The CDR3 sequence is CSSSFWDRAGAGELFF. CDR3 DNA sequence: TGTTCCAGCAGCTTCTGGGACAGGGCCGGGGCCGGGGAGCTGTTTTTT.

V is TRBV27 and J is TRBJ2-1; D perhaps matches TRBD1 (6 bases). Trimming cost V 2 bases and J 10 bases, with 21 bases left between them. The CDR3 covers 16 residues. Germline V gene lookup returns CDR1 MNHEY and CDR2 SMNVEV (reference sequence). The CDR3 DNA sequence: TGTGCCAGCAGTTTAATCCAGGGGCCCATATTGGGAGAGCAGTTCTTC. Its protein is CASSLIQGPILGEQFF.

This sequence joins TRBV2 and TRBJ2-7; 15 nucleotides match TRBD2. V shed 0 bases, J shed 4 bases, and the junction held 4 bases outside the gene matches. CDR1 is SNHLY, CDR2 FYNNEI, per germline. CDR3 length: 17 amino acids. The CDR3 DNA is TGTGCCAGCAGTGAAGCGCCCGGGACTAGCGGGGGGTACGAGCAGTACTTC. The encoded protein is CASSEAPGTSGGYEQYF.

The V gene is TRBV5-4, the J gene TRBJ1-1; a weak D match, TRBD1 (6 bases). This CDR3 spans 14 amino acids. The V and J ends lost 5 bases and 0 bases respectively, with 11 bases between them. The germline gives CDR1 SGHNT, CDR2 YYREEE (reference sequence). The CDR3 sequence: CASRMDRLNTEAFF. In DNA form, the CDR3 reads TGTGCCAGCAGGATGGACAGATTGAACACTGAAGCTTTCTTT.

The rearrangement uses TRBV6-6 and TRBJ2-3; 7 bases align to TRBD2. CDR3 length: 14 amino acids. J gave up 2 bases and V 5 bases, and 4 bases lay outside the gene matches. Germline V gene sequence: CDR1 MNHNY, CDR2 SVGAGI (reference sequence). CDR3: CASSPTSATDTQYF. For the CDR3, the DNA is TGTGCCAGCAGTCCCACTAGCGCCACAGATACGCAGTATTTT.

A note on this clone: The sample carries other DNA sequences with the same CDR3. The rearrangement uses TRBV19 and TRBJ2-2, with TRBD1 as a possible D gene (6 bases). The CDR3 is 15 residues long. CDR1 and CDR2 from the germline V gene are LNHDA and SQIVND (reference sequence). Trimming removed 7 bases at V and 6 bases at J, with 18 bases between. For the CDR3, the DNA is TGTGCCAGTACCTTCTTCGACAGGTTAGCCGGGGAGCTGTTTTTT. Its translation is CASTFFDRLAGELFF.

The chain joins TRBV27 to TRBJ2-7; 11 positions match TRBD1. The V gene's germline CDR1 is MNHEY and CDR2 SMNVEV (reference sequence). V gave up 6 bases and J gave up 5 bases; unmatched junction bases: 24. The CDR3 spans 20 residues. For the CDR3, the DNA is TGTGCCAGCAGATATAGTTACCGGACAGGGGGCGGCAGTGGACGAGACGAGCAGTACTTC. It yields the protein CASRYSYRTGGGSGRDEQYF.

This chain uses TRBV7-9 with TRBJ2-3; 15 nucleotides align to TRBD2. The V gene end was trimmed by 8 bases and the J gene end by 0 bases; junction bases not matched to a gene: 0. CDR1 is SEHNR, CDR2 FQNEAQ, per germline (reference sequence). There are 15 residues in the CDR3. CDR3 amino acids: CASGLAGGSTDTQYF. The CDR3 bases are TGTGCCAGCGGACTAGCGGGGGGGAGCACAGATACGCAGTATTTT.

V gene TRBV12-5 combines with J gene TRBJ2-3; 8 bases match TRBD2. CDR3 size: 15 residues. V was pared by 3 bases and J by 5 bases, with 7 bases of the junction left unmatched. The germline gives CDR1 LGHNT, CDR2 FRNRAP. DNA for the CDR3: TGTGCTAGTGGTTTCCACGGACTAGCAGAAGATACGCAGTATTTT. Translating it yields CASGFHGLAEDTQYF.

The chain is built from TRBV5-6 and TRBJ2-2; 15 nucleotides align to TRBD2. CDR1 is SGHDT, CDR2 YYEEEE, per germline. The V gene end was trimmed by 2 bases and the J gene end by 3 bases; junction bases not matched to a gene: 2. The CDR3 runs to 17 residues. Written as DNA, the CDR3 is TGTGCCAGCAGCTTCGGGACTAGCGGGGGGTACACCGGGGAGCTGTTTTTT. Protein product: CASSFGTSGGYTGELFF. Full variable domain (rest looked up from reference TRBV5-6 and TRBJ2-2): DAGVTQSPTHLIKTRGQQVTLRCSPKSGHDTVSWYQQALGQGPQFIFQYYEEEERQRGNFPDRFSGHQFPNYSSELNVNALLLGDSALYLCASSFGTSGGYTGELFFGEGSRLTVL.

The rearrangement joins TRBV27 to TRBJ1-2, with D possibly TRBD1 on 5 matching bases. In germline, CDR1 is MNHEY, CDR2 SMNVEV (reference sequence). V gave up 8 bases and J gave up 5 bases, with 21 bases separating them. The CDR3 has 15 residues. The CDR3 sequence: CASSISAGERYGYTF. The CDR3 DNA sequence: TGTGCCAGCTCCATATCCGCGGGGGAGAGGTATGGCTACACCTTC.

The chain combines TRBV2 with TRBJ2-1, with D possibly matching TRBD2 (6 bases). V lost 8 bases, J lost 10 bases, and 24 bases lay in between. The CDR3 extends over 15 amino acids. Germline V CDR1 and CDR2: SNHLY, FYNNEI. CDR3: CASRLDWGEQDEQFF. DNA of the CDR3: TGTGCCAGCCGATTAGACTGGGGGGAGCAGGACGAGCAGTTCTTC.

This clone was observed a few times. The chain recombines TRBV6-1 with TRBJ2-2, with D unresolved. This CDR3 is 14 amino acids long. Germline V gives CDR1 MNHNS, CDR2 SASEGT. Trimming shortened V by 8 bases and J by 0 bases, and 10 bases separated the two germline ends. In DNA form, the CDR3 reads TGTGCCAGCGGCCGGGTCCCGAACACCGGGGAGCTGTTTTTT. Protein sequence: CASGRVPNTGELFF.